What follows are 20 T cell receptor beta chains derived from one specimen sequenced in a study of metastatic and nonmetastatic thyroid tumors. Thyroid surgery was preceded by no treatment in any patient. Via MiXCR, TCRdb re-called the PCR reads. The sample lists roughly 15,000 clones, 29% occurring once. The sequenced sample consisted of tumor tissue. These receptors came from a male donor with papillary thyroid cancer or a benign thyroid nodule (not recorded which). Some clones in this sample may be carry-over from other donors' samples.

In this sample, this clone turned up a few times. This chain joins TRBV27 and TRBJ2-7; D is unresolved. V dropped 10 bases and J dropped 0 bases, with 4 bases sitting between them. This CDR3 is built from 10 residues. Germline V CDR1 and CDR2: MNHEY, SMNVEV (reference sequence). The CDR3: CATISYEQYF. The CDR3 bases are TGTGCCACCATCTCCTACGAGCAGTACTTC.

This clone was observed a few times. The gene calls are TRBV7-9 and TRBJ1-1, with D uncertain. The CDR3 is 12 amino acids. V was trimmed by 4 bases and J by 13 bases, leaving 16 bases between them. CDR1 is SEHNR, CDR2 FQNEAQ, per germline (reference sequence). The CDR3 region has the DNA TGTGCCAGCAGCTCCAATAAGGTGCGGGTTTTCTTT. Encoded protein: CASSSNKVRVFF.

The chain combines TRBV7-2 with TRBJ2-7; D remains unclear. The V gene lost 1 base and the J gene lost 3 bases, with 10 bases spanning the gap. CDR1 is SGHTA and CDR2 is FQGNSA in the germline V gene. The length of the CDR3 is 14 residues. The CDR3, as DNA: TGTGCCAGCAGCTTAGGAGGTGGGCTCTACGAGCAGTACTTC. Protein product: CASSLGGGLYEQYF.

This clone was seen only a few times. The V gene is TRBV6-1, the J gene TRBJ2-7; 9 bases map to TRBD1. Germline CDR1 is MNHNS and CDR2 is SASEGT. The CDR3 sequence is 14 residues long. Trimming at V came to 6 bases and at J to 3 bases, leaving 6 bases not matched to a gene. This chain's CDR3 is CASRTTGQGYEQYF. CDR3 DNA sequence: TGTGCCAGCAGAACCACGGGACAGGGCTACGAGCAGTACTTC.

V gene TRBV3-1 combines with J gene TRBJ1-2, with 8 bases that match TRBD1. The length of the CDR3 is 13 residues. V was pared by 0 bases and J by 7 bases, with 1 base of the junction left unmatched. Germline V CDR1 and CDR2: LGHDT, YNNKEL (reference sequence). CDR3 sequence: CASSQEDRAGYTF. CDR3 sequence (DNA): TGTGCCAGCAGCCAAGAGGACAGGGCTGGCTACACCTTC.

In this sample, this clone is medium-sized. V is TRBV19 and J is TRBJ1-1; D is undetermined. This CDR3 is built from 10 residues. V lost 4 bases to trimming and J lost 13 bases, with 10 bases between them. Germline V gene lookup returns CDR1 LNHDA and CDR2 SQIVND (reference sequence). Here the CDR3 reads CASSKAIGFF. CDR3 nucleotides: TGTGCCAGTAGTAAAGCTATTGGTTTCTTT.

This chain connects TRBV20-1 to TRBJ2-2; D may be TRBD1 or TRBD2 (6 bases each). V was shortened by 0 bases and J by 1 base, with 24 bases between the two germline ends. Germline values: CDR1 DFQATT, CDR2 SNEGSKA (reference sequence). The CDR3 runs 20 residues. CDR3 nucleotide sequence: TGCAGTGCTAGAGATTCCCTAACATTAAAGGGGGGCCGGAACACCGGGGAGCTGTTTTTT. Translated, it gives CSARDSLTLKGGRNTGELFF.

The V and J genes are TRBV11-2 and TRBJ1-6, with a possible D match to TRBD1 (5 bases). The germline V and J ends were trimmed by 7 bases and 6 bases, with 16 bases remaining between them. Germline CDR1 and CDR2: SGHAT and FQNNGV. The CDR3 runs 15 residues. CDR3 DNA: TGTGCCAGCACCTTTAGGGGCAGAAGTAATTCACCCCTCCACTTT. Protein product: CASTFRGRSNSPLHF.

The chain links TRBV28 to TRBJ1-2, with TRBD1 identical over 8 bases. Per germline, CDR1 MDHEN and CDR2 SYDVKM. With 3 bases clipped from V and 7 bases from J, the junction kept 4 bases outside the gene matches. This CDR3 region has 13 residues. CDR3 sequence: CASSLETGAGYTF. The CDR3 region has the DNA TGTGCCAGCAGTTTGGAGACAGGGGCTGGCTACACCTTC.

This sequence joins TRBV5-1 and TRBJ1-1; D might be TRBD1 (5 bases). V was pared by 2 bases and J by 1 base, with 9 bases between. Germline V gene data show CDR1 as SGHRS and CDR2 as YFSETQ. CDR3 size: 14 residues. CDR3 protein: CASSLSGTNTEAFF. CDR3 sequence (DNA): TGCGCCAGCAGCTTATCAGGGACGAACACTGAAGCTTTCTTT.

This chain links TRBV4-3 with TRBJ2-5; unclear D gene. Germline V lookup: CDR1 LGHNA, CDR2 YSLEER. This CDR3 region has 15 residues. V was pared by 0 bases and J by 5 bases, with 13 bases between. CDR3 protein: CASSQDLGVGETQYF. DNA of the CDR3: TGCGCCAGCAGCCAAGATCTGGGCGTAGGGGAGACCCAGTACTTC.

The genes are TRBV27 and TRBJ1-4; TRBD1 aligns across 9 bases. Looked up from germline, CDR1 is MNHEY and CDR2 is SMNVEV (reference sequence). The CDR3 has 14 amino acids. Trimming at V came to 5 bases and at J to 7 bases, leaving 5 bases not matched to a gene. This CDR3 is CASSRTGDGEKLFF. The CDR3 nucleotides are TGTGCCAGCAGTCGGACAGGGGATGGTGAAAAACTGTTTTTT.

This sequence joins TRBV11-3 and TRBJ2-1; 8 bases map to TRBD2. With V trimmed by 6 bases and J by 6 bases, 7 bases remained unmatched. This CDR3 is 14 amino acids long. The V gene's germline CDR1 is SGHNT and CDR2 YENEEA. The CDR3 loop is CASSPFSGGNEQFF. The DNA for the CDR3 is TGTGCCAGCAGTCCCTTCAGCGGGGGCAATGAGCAGTTCTTC.

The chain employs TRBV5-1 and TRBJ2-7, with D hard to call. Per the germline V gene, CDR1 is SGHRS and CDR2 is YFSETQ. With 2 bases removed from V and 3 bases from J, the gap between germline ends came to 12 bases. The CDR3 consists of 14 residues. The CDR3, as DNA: TGCGCCAGCAGCTTTGAAACCAGGAGCTACGAGCAGTACTTC. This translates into CASSFETRSYEQYF.

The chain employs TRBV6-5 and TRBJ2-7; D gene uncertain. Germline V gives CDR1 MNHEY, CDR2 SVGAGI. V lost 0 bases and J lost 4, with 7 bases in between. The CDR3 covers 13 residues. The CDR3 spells CASSYSSEYEQYF. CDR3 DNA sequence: TGTGCCAGCAGTTACTCCTCGGAGTACGAGCAGTACTTC.

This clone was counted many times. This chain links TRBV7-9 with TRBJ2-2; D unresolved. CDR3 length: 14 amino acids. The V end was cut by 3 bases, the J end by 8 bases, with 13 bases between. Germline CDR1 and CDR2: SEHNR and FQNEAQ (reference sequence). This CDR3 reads CASSFPPTSGELFF. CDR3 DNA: TGTGCCAGCAGCTTTCCCCCGACTTCGGGGGAGCTGTTTTTT.

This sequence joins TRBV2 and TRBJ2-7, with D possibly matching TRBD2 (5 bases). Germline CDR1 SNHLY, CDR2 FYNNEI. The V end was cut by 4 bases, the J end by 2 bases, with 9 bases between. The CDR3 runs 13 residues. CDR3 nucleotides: TGTGCCAGCAGTGGGCGGGCTACCTACGAGCAGTACTTC. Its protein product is CASSGRATYEQYF.

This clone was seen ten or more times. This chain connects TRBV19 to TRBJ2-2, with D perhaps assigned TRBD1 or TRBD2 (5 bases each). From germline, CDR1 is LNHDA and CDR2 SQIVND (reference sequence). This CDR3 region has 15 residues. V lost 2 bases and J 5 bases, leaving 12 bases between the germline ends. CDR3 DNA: TGTGCCAGTAGTATAAACGGGGCAGGGACCGGGGAGCTGTTTTTT. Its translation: CASSINGAGTGELFF. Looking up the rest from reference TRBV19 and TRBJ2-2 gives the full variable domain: DGGITQSPKYLFRKEGQNVTLSCEQNLNHDAMYWYRQDPGQGLRLIYYSQIVNDFQKGDIAEGYSVSREKKESFPLTVTSAQKNPTAFYLCASSINGAGTGELFFGEGSRLTVL.

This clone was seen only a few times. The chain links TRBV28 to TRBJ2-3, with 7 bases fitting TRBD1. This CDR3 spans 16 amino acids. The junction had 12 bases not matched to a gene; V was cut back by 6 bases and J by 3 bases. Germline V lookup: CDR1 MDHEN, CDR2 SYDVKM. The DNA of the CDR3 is TGTGCCAGCAGATGGGACAGCCTCCGTAGGACAGATACGCAGTATTTT. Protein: CASRWDSLRRTDTQYF. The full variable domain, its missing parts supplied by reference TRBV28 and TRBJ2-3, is DVKVTQSSRYLVKRTGEKVFLECVQDMDHENMFWYRQDPGLGLRLIYFSYDVKMKEKGDIPEGYSVSREKKERFSLILESASTNQTSMYLCASRWDSLRRTDTQYFGPGTRLTVL.

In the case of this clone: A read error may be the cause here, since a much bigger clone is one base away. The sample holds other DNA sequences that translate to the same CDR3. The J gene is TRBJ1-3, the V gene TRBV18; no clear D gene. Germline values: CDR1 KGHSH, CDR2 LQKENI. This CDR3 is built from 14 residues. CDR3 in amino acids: CASSPPEQGNTIYF. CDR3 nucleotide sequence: TGCGCCAGCTCACCACCGGAGCAGGGAAACACCATATATTTT.